This entry describes one T cell receptor (beta chain). Its antigen is unidentified. This CDR3 is 14 amino acids long. V was pared by 11 bases and J by 9 bases, with 23 bases between. The TCRbeta library was prepared with unique molecular identifiers. TCRdb used MiXCR to reprocess the PCR reads, holding one entry per CDR3 protein. Of 40,000 to 60,000 distinct CDR3 sequences listed, around 9% are singletons. The data are from a study of T-cell reconstitution after alpha-beta-depleted transplantation in children. Study-level results: There were some patients whose high TCRbeta diversity at day 60 came from surviving recipient T cells and thymic progenitors.

Sample: PBMCs, mostly from graft donor cells, taken 60 days after TCRalphabeta/CD19-depleted stem cell transplant. V and J are TRBV12-3 or TRBV12-4 and TRBJ2-1; D might be TRBD2 (6 bases). The source is a male patient aged 2 to 9 who had a stem cell transplant for chronic granulomatous disease, so the T cells may come from the graft donor. The CDR3 nucleotides are TGTGCCCTCGTCCGGGAGAGGTCTGGGAGTGAGCAGTTCTTC. This gives the protein CALVRERSGSEQFF.